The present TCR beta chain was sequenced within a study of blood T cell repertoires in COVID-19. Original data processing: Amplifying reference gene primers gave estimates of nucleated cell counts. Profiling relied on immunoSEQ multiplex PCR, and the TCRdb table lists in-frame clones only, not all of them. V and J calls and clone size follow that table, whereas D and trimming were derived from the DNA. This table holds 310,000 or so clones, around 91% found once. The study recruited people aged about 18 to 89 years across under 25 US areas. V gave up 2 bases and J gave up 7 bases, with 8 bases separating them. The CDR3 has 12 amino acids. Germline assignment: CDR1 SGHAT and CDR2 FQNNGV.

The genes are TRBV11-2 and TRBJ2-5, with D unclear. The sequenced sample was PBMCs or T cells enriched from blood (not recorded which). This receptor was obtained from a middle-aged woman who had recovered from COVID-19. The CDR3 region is CASSLWPPTQYF. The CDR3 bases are TGTGCCAGCAGCTTATGGCCGCCGACCCAGTACTTC. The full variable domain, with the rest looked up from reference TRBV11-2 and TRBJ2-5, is EAGVAQSPRYKIIEKRQSVAFWCNPISGHATLYWYQQILGQGPKLLIQFQNNGVVDDSQLPKDRFSAERLKGVDSTLKIQPAKLEDSAVYLCASSLWPPTQYFGPGTRLLVL.